Listed below are T cell receptor beta chains from one sample, sequenced in a study of shared clonotypes between healthy human individuals. Sequencing was performed with immunoSEQ multiplex PCR; in TCRdb, only in-frame clones are kept and a portion is missing. The sample has about 2 million clones, over 85% seen once. The sequencing sample was made of naive CD8+ T cells sorted from blood. Receptors were obtained from a man aged 18 to 29 in good health. The CDR3 runs from the conserved cysteine through the conserved F or W. Each record gives: clone size, V gene, J gene, D gene, CDR3 DNA, CDR3 protein. The D gene is left open where the match is weak. Not all rows give a size; the values are once, few, many and, for expanded clones, a class.

>once|TRBV9|TRBJ1-3|.
TGTGCCAGCAGCGTAGGAGTCCTCTCTGGAAACACCATATATTTT
CASSVGVLSGNTIYF
>once|TRBV19|TRBJ1-4|.
TGTGCCAGTAGTATAGTAGGGGACGGAAAACTGTTTTTT
CASSIVGDGKLFF
>.|TRBV2|TRBJ2-5|.
TGTGCCAGCAGGAGAATACAGGGATGGGAGACCCAGTACTTC
CASRRIQGWETQYF
>.|TRBV4-1|TRBJ2-3|.
TGCGCCAGCAGCCAAGTCGCGGGCCTCACAGATACGCAGTATTTT
CASSQVAGLTDTQYF
>few|TRBV2|TRBJ2-7|.
TGTGCCAGCAGCTACAGGGTAGGCGAGCAGTACTTC
CASSYRVGEQYF
>few|TRBV30|TRBJ1-2|.
TGTGCCTGGGAAGTTCTAGGCCGGGCCTATGGCTACACCTTC
CAWEVLGRAYGYTF
>.|TRBV29-1|TRBJ2-5|TRBD1
TGCAGCGCTGACGGGCAGGGGGTTGTAGAGACCCAGTACTTC
CSADGQGVVETQYF
>.|TRBV9|TRBJ2-7|TRBD2
TGTGCCAGCAGCGTAGGGGAGGGCTCCTACGAGCAGTACTTC
CASSVGEGSYEQYF
>.|TRBV5-1|TRBJ2-1|.
TGCGCCAGCAGCTTTAAGCTTTTGGGGTCCTACAATGAGCAGTTCTTC
CASSFKLLGSYNEQFF
>.|TRBV4-1|TRBJ1-1|.
TGCGCCAGCAGCCAAGTCCAAGTTATGAACACTGAAGCTTTCTTT
CASSQVQVMNTEAFF
>.|TRBV7-9|TRBJ1-4|.
TGTGCCAGCAGCTTAAGCCAAGGTCGGGAAAAACTGTTTTTT
CASSLSQGREKLFF
>.|TRBV6-5|TRBJ2-7|.
TGTGCCAGCAGTTACGAGTCCCCAGGTAGCTCCTACGAGCAGTACTTC
CASSYESPGSSYEQYF
>.|TRBV4-1|TRBJ2-1|.
TGCGCCAGCAGCCCAACGGAGGGGGAGCAGTTCTTC
CASSPTEGEQFF
>.|TRBV9|TRBJ2-7|.
TGTGCCAGCAGCGTATCTGACAGCTACGAGCAGTACTTC
CASSVSDSYEQYF
>many|TRBV7-8|TRBJ2-7|.
TGTGCCAGCAGGAACACACAGGGTCCCTCCTACGAGCAGTACTTC
CASRNTQGPSYEQYF
>.|TRBV28|TRBJ1-5|TRBD1
TGTGCCAGCAGAGAGGGACAGCTTAATCAGCCCCAGCATTTT
CASREGQLNQPQHF
>.|TRBV4-3|TRBJ2-1|.
TGCGCCAGCAGCCATTTACCACAGGTTACCTCCTACAATGAGCAGTTCTTC
CASSHLPQVTSYNEQFF
>.|TRBV6-1|TRBJ1-4|.
TGTGCCAGCAGTGAAAGAGCCGTGGGTAAGATCGATTTGTTTTTT
CASSERAVGKIDLFF
>.|TRBV27|TRBJ2-7|.
TGTGCCAGCAGTTTGGGGCAGGGGAGCGAGCAGTACTTC
CASSLGQGSEQYF
>.|TRBV7-8|TRBJ2-7|.
TGTGCCAGCAGCTACGGACAGACAAGGAGCTCCTACGAGCAGTACTTC
CASSYGQTRSSYEQYF